Given below is one TCR beta chain in context. Clones were sequenced by immunoSEQ multiplex PCR, and TCRdb holds only the in-frame ones, with some missing. Seen here are hundreds of thousands of clones, 79% observed once, and the top ten hold approximately 4%. This sample is part of a study of blood T cell repertoires in COVID-19. CDR1 is LGHDT, CDR2 YNNKEL, per germline (reference sequence). V shed 4 bases, J shed 2 bases, and the junction held 3 bases outside the gene matches. CDR3 length: 15 residues. This rearrangement joins TRBV3-1 (or the pseudogene TRBV3-2) to TRBJ2-3; TRBD1 matches at 10 bases. Input material: peripheral blood. This receptor was obtained from a woman in her forties with active or convalescent COVID-19. The CDR3 nucleotides are TGTGCCAGCAGCCGACAGGGGGCGCCCACAGATACGCAGTATTTT. This sequence encodes CASSRQGAPTDTQYF.